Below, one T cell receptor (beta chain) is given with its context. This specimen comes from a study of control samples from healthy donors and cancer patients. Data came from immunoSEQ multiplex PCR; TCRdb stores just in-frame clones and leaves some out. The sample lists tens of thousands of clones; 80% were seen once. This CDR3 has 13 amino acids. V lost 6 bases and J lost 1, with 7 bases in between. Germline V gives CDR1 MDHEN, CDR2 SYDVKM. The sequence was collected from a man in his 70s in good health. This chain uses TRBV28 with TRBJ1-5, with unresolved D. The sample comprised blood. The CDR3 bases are TGTGCCAGCAGGACACAAAGCAATCAGCCCCAGCATTTT. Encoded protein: CASRTQSNQPQHF.